This is a list of T cell receptor beta chains from one sample in a study of blood T cell repertoires in COVID-19. The method was immunoSEQ multiplex PCR; TCRdb's version includes in-frame clones alone and lacks a portion of them. The table has under 300,000 clones, 88% seen once. The source material was PBMCs or T cells enriched from blood (not recorded which). These receptors were obtained from a woman between 55 and 75 years old in a cohort exposed to, infected with or recovered from COVID-19 (not recorded which). Each CDR3 is given with its conserved first and last residue. The D gene is left open where the match is weak. The size entry is marked missing in some rows and otherwise reads once, few, many or a size class.

j_gene	d_gene	abundance	v_gene	CDR3aa	CDR3nt
TRBJ2-2	-	-	TRBV28	CASSLFSSGELFF	TGTGCCAGCAGTTTATTTTCCTCCGGGGAGCTGTTTTTT
TRBJ1-3	-	-	TRBV27	CASSPQGSGNTIYF	TGTGCCAGCAGCCCGCAGGGCTCTGGAAACACCATATATTTT
TRBJ1-5	-	-	TRBV5-6	CASSLFRTGNQPQHF	TGTGCCAGCAGCTTGTTTCGGACAGGCAATCAGCCCCAGCATTTT
TRBJ1-4	-	-	TRBV24-1	CATQSGGTNEKLFF	TGTGCCACCCAATCGGGTGGGACTAATGAAAAACTGTTTTTT
TRBJ2-7	-	once	TRBV3-1/TRBV3-2	CASSQVVAEQYF	TGTGCCAGCAGCCAAGTAGTTGCCGAGCAGTACTTC
TRBJ1-3	-	-	TRBV28	CASSHSMSSGNTIYF	TGTGCCAGCAGTCACTCTATGAGCTCTGGAAACACCATATATTTT
TRBJ1-6	-	once	TRBV4-3	CASSQGGLYNSPLHF	TGCGCCAGCAGCCAAGGTGGGCTTTATAATTCACCCCTCCACTTT
TRBJ1-5	-	-	TRBV12-3/TRBV12-4	CASSYRSGPQHF	TGTGCCAGCAGTTATCGCAGTGGGCCCCAGCATTTT
TRBJ2-7	-	once	TRBV18	CASSQIGGPPGEQYF	TGTGCCAGCTCACAGATAGGAGGGCCACCCGGCGAGCAGTACTTC
TRBJ2-7	TRBD2	-	TRBV2	CASSFGLAVSYEQYF	TGTGCCAGCAGTTTTGGTCTAGCGGTATCCTACGAGCAGTACTTC
TRBJ2-1	TRBD2	once	TRBV7-3	CASSPRLAGAYNEQFF	TGTGCCAGCAGCCCCCGACTAGCGGGAGCCTACAATGAGCAGTTCTTC
TRBJ1-5	-	-	TRBV5-6	CASSLTSGNNQPQHF	TGTGCCAGCAGCTTGACGTCGGGGAACAATCAGCCCCAGCATTTT
TRBJ2-1	-	-	TRBV18	CASSPTYSSYNEQFF	TGTGCCAGCTCCCCCACTTACAGCTCCTACAATGAGCAGTTCTTC
TRBJ1-4	-	-	TRBV30	CAWSVAGSGEKLFF	TGTGCCTGGAGCGTAGCAGGGTCGGGTGAAAAACTGTTTTTT
TRBJ1-1	-	-	TRBV24-1	CATSGPPGLGTEAFF	TGTGCCACCAGTGGCCCCCCGGGGTTGGGGACTGAAGCTTTCTTT
TRBJ2-7	TRBD1	-	TRBV28	CASSLFPGQGSYEQYF	TGTGCCAGCAGTTTATTTCCGGGACAGGGCTCCTACGAGCAGTACTTC
TRBJ2-6	-	-	TRBV5-6	CASSLVKGAGANVLTF	TGTGCCAGCAGCTTGGTGAAGGGGGCTGGGGCCAACGTCCTGACTTTC
TRBJ2-7	-	-	TRBV2	CASSGAGTLAYEQYF	TGTGCCAGCAGTGGGGCCGGGACTCTCGCCTACGAGCAGTACTTC
TRBJ1-5	TRBD1	-	TRBV5-1	CASSFGTGGQPQHF	TGCGCCAGCAGCTTCGGGACAGGTGGACAGCCCCAGCATTTT
TRBJ2-2	-	-	TRBV5-1	CASSFRSTGELFF	TGCGCCAGCAGCTTCCGGAGCACCGGGGAGCTGTTTTTT
TRBJ1-1	-	-	TRBV3-1/TRBV3-2	CASSRGGLNTEAFF	TGTGCCAGCAGCCGGGGGGGCTTGAACACTGAAGCTTTCTTT
TRBJ1-1	TRBD1	-	TRBV6-5	CASGRAQGANQAFF	TGTGCCAGCGGAAGGGCACAGGGGGCGAATCAGGCTTTCTTT
TRBJ2-3	TRBD2	-	TRBV5-1	CASSLEGSGRADTQYF	TGCGCCAGCAGCTTGGAGGGTAGCGGGAGGGCAGATACGCAGTATTTT
TRBJ1-1	-	-	TRBV6-5	CASSPQPHTEAFF	TGTGCCAGCAGCCCACAACCTCACACTGAAGCTTTCTTT
TRBJ2-5	TRBD1	-	TRBV5-1	CASSRTGQGLGETQYF	TGCGCCAGCAGCCGGACAGGACAGGGTTTAGGGGAGACCCAGTACTTC
TRBJ2-7	TRBD2	-	TRBV7-3	CASSLIGTSGYEQYF	TGTGCCAGCAGCTTAATTGGGACTAGCGGCTACGAGCAGTACTTC
TRBJ1-1	-	-	TRBV28	CASSPWNTEAFF	TGTGCCAGCAGTCCCTGGAACACTGAAGCTTTCTTT
TRBJ2-2	TRBD2	-	TRBV27	CASRGLAGPGELFF	TGTGCCAGCCGCGGACTAGCGGGGCCCGGGGAGCTGTTTTTT
TRBJ1-6	TRBD1	-	TRBV14	CASSPRRVPGGSPLHF	TGTGCCAGCAGCCCTCGGCGGGTCCCAGGGGGGTCACCCCTCCACTTT
TRBJ2-3	TRBD2	-	TRBV28	CASSLDPAGEPTDTQYF	TGTGCCAGCAGTTTAGATCCAGCGGGAGAACCCACAGATACGCAGTATTTT
TRBJ2-7	TRBD1	-	TRBV29-1	CSVGSGGGYEQYF	TGCAGCGTCGGCTCAGGGGGCGGGTACGAGCAGTACTTC
TRBJ2-1	TRBD2	few	TRBV10-1	CASSVSGEGQFF	TGCGCCAGCAGTGTTTCCGGGGAGGGGCAGTTCTTC